Following are 9 T cell receptor beta chains from one sample sequenced in a study of blood T cell repertoires in COVID-19. Clones were sequenced by immunoSEQ multiplex PCR, and TCRdb holds only the in-frame ones, with some missing. This table has approximately 270,000 clones, 75% to 95% appearing once. The sequencing input was PBMCs or T cells enriched from blood (not recorded which). These receptors came from a man aged 35-49 years who had been exposed to COVID-19.

J is TRBJ1-5 and V is TRBV30; a possible D gene is TRBD1 (5 bases). CDR3 length: 14 residues. Germline CDR1 is GTSNPN and CDR2 is SVGIG (reference sequence). The V gene lost 3 bases and the J gene lost 1 base, with 10 bases spanning the gap. The CDR3 DNA reads as TGTGCCTGGAGACAGGCGGGGAGCAATCAGCCCCAGCATTTT. This codes for CAWRQAGSNQPQHF.

The chain couples TRBV13 to TRBJ2-7; TRBD2 matches 10 bases. Germline lookup yields CDR1 PRHDT and CDR2 FYEKMQ (reference sequence). This CDR3 comprises 16 residues. Losses at the gene ends were 3 bases for V and 0 bases for J; bases not matched to a gene: 5. CDR3 sequence: CASSFGLAEVSYEQYF. CDR3 coding DNA: TGTGCCAGCAGCTTCGGACTAGCGGAAGTCTCCTACGAGCAGTACTTC.

This chain joins TRBV5-1 and TRBJ1-1; possibly TRBD1 for D (5 bases). Looked up from germline, CDR1 is SGHRS and CDR2 is YFSETQ. Trimming removed 2 bases at V and 4 bases at J, with 12 bases between. The CDR3 runs to 14 residues. Here the CDR3 DNA reads TGCGCCAGCAGCTTAGGGCAGGGCACCACTGAAGCTTTCTTT. This encodes CASSLGQGTTEAFF.

The chain combines TRBV27 with TRBJ1-5, with D tentatively TRBD1 (5 bases). The V gene lost 0 bases and the J gene lost 5 bases, with 8 bases spanning the gap. This CDR3 has 14 amino acids. Per the germline V gene, CDR1 is MNHEY and CDR2 is SMNVEV (reference sequence). The CDR3 is CASSLSRVDQPQHF. CDR3 nucleotides: TGTGCCAGCAGTTTATCCAGGGTGGATCAGCCCCAGCATTTT.

The chain joins TRBV10-3 to TRBJ1-4; 7 positions match TRBD1. The length of the CDR3 is 16 residues. Looked up from germline, CDR1 is ENHRY and CDR2 is SYGVKD. V was pared by 2 bases and J by 7 bases, with 10 bases of the junction left unmatched. CDR3 DNA sequence: TGTGCCATCAGTGAGGGGCCAAGGGGGCGAAGTGAAAAACTGTTTTTT. Its translation is CAISEGPRGRSEKLFF.

V gene TRBV29-1 combines with J gene TRBJ1-5; 8 bases fit TRBD1. J gave up 15 bases and V 7 bases, and 11 bases lay outside the gene matches. CDR3 length equals 11 residues. Germline lookup yields CDR1 SQVTM and CDR2 ANQGSEA. The CDR3 region is CSGPGTGGWHF. CDR3 in DNA: TGCAGCGGTCCCGGGACAGGAGGTTGGCATTTT.

In DNA, the CDR3 is TGTGCCAGCAGCGGAGAGGGACAGGGGACCAGCCTCTACTCTGGGGCCAACGTCCTGACTTTC. Translation: CASSGEGQGTSLYSGANVLTF. The genes are TRBV9 and TRBJ2-6; 10 positions agree with TRBD1. The CDR3 covers 21 residues. Germline V CDR1 and CDR2: SGDLS, YYNGEE. The ends lost 3 bases at V and 0 bases at J; junction bases unmatched: 15. Variable domain in full (rest from reference TRBV9 and TRBJ2-6): DSGVTQTPKHLITATGQRVTLRCSPRSGDLSVYWYQQSLDQGLQFLIQYYNGEERAKGNILERFSAQQFPDLHSELNLSSLELGDSALYFCASSGEGQGTSLYSGANVLTFGAGSRLTVL.

The CDR3 protein is CASSLDQASGYTF. The DNA of the CDR3 is TGTGCCAGCAGCTTAGATCAAGCTAGTGGCTACACCTTC. The chain carries TRBV11-3 and TRBJ1-2; D remains ambiguous. The CDR3 totals 13 residues. CDR1 is SGHNT and CDR2 is YENEEA in the germline V gene. Trimming took 0 bases from V and 7 from J, leaving 9 bases between them.

Concerning this clone itself: Other DNA sequences in this sample translate to the same CDR3. The J gene is TRBJ1-1, the V gene TRBV27, with D perhaps matching TRBD1 (5 bases). V lost 0 bases and J lost 2, with 7 bases in between. Germline V CDR1 and CDR2: MNHEY, SMNVEV (reference sequence). This CDR3 is built from 14 residues. The CDR3 loop reads CASSLSGGNTEAFF. The CDR3 region has the DNA TGTGCCAGCAGTTTATCCGGGGGAAACACTGAAGCTTTCTTT.